Shown below are 20 T cell receptor beta chains from a single sample sequenced in a study of cytomegalovirus exposure and HLA in healthy donors. PCR employed 60 Vbeta and 13 Jbeta primers. Some clones are missing from TCRdb's copy, which holds only in-frame ones; the method was immunoSEQ multiplex PCR. The data show roughly 130,000 clones, 55% to 80% seen once. Sequenced: PBMCs. The source is a woman in her thirties or forties in good health and CMV-seronegative.

The V gene is TRBV28, the J gene TRBJ1-6; maybe TRBD1 (5 bases). The V gene's germline CDR1 is MDHEN and CDR2 SYDVKM. The CDR3 spans 13 residues. V was clipped by 7 bases and J by 9 bases, with 13 bases between them. In DNA, the CDR3 is TGTGCCAGCACGCCTGGGGGGGGTTCACCCCTCCACTTT. Translation: CASTPGGGSPLHF. The variable domain in full, completed from reference TRBV28 and TRBJ1-6, reads DVKVTQSSRYLVKRTGEKVFLECVQDMDHENMFWYRQDPGLGLRLIYFSYDVKMKEKGDIPEGYSVSREKKERFSLILESASTNQTSMYLCASTPGGGSPLHFGNGTRLTVT.

The chain uses TRBV6-4 and TRBJ1-1; D possibly corresponds to TRBD1 (5 bases). Trimming removed 6 bases from V and 3 bases from J, with 11 bases in between. Germline V lookup: CDR1 MRHNA, CDR2 SNTAGT. This CDR3 spans 13 amino acids. The chain's CDR3 is CASSAQGDTEAFF. The CDR3 bases are TGTGCCAGCAGCGCTCAGGGCGACACTGAAGCTTTCTTT.

The gene calls are TRBV9 and TRBJ1-4, with D uncertain. This CDR3 is 13 amino acids long. Germline CDR1 and CDR2: SGDLS and YYNGEE. V shed 0 bases and J shed 12 bases, with 12 bases lying between them. The DNA for the CDR3 is TGTGCCAGCAGCGTAGTCAGCAATAGCGAACTGTTTTTT. As protein: CASSVVSNSELFF.

The CDR3 region has the DNA TGTGCCAGCTCACCAAGGACTTTAACCGGGGAGCTGTTTTTT. It translates to CASSPRTLTGELFF. The chain combines TRBV18 with TRBJ2-2; tentatively, D is TRBD2 (5 bases). The CDR3 is 14 residues long. Germline V gene data show CDR1 as KGHSH and CDR2 as LQKENI. Trimming pared 2 bases from V and 5 bases from J, leaving 9 bases between.

This rearrangement joins TRBV10-3 to TRBJ1-1; TRBD1 might be the D (5 bases). Trimming left V 2 bases short and J 4 bases short, with 17 bases between. This CDR3 is built from 16 residues. The germline gives CDR1 ENHRY, CDR2 SYGVKD. CDR3 nucleotides: TGTGCCATCAGTGAGAGGCAAGGGTCAGGGCGCACTGAAGCTTTCTTT. It encodes CAISERQGSGRTEAFF.

The chain couples TRBV6-5 to TRBJ1-2; D is perhaps TRBD1 (5 bases). Trimming removed 2 bases from V and 5 bases from J, with 6 bases in between. CDR3 size: 12 residues. Germline V gives CDR1 MNHEY, CDR2 SVGAGI. The CDR3 loop is CASSYDRYGYTF. The CDR3 DNA is TGTGCCAGCAGTTACGACAGATATGGCTACACCTTC.

This chain links TRBV18 with TRBJ1-5; D unresolved. The CDR3 covers 15 residues. Germline V gives CDR1 KGHSH, CDR2 LQKENI. Trimming took 6 bases from V and 7 from J, leaving 19 bases between them. The CDR3 DNA sequence: TGTGCCAGCTCTCGTCAAGTTGGAGGCGGGCAGCCCCAGCATTTT. This sequence encodes CASSRQVGGGQPQHF. Based on the CDR3 plus reference TRBV18 and TRBJ1-5, the full variable domain is NAGVMQNPRHLVRRRGQEARLRCSPMKGHSHVYWYRQLPEEGLKFMVYLQKENIIDESGMPKERFSAEFPKEGPSILRIQQVVRGDSAAYFCASSRQVGGGQPQHFGDGTRLSIL.

This chain joins TRBV6-1 and TRBJ1-4; TRBD1 matches 9 bases. The junction had 6 bases not matched to a gene; V was cut back by 9 bases and J by 4 bases. Germline V gene data show CDR1 as MNHNS and CDR2 as SASEGT. The CDR3 spans 14 residues. DNA for the CDR3: TGTGCCAGTGACACAGGGGGCCTTAATGAAAAACTGTTTTTT. It encodes CASDTGGLNEKLFF.

The chain couples TRBV7-9 to TRBJ1-2; D gene ambiguous. The germline CDR1 and CDR2 sequences are SEHNR and FQNEAQ (reference sequence). V lost 1 base to trimming and J lost 0 bases, with 9 bases between them. The CDR3 has 15 amino acids. The CDR3 coding sequence is TGTGCCAGCAGCTTAGGTAGCGGGGCTAACTATGGCTACACCTTC. Amino acids: CASSLGSGANYGYTF.

The table lists this clone with a few counts. The V and J genes are TRBV9 and TRBJ2-1; TRBD1 matches 10 bases. Germline CDR1 SGDLS, CDR2 YYNGEE. This CDR3 has 13 residues. V lost 7 bases and J lost 6; bases outside the gene matches: 4. The CDR3 region is CASSWTGGNEQFF. The CDR3 region has the DNA TGTGCCAGCTCCTGGACAGGGGGCAATGAGCAGTTCTTC.

As to this clone: Additional DNA sequences in this sample encode the identical CDR3. V and J are TRBV15 and TRBJ1-5; no reliable D call. Germline V gives CDR1 LNHNV, CDR2 YYDKDF (reference sequence). V lost 0 bases and J 0 bases, leaving 6 bases between the germline ends. The CDR3 is 15 amino acids. The CDR3 DNA follows: TGTGCCACCAGCAGAGATCGGGTTAGCAATCAGCCCCAGCATTTT. Amino acid sequence: CATSRDRVSNQPQHF.

The V and J genes are TRBV6-5 and TRBJ2-7; 8 bases map to TRBD1. After removal of 3 bases from V and 2 bases from J, the junction contained 6 bases not matched to a gene. This CDR3 comprises 15 residues. Germline values: CDR1 MNHEY, CDR2 SVGAGI. The CDR3 DNA follows: TGTGCCAGCAGTTATAGGGCAGGGGGCACCTACGAGCAGTACGTC. The encoded protein is CASSYRAGGTYEQYV.

The genes are TRBV6-6 and TRBJ1-1, with TRBD1 as a possible D gene (6 bases). The CDR3 loop spans 15 amino acids. The V end was cut by 6 bases, the J end by 6 bases, with 20 bases between. Germline values: CDR1 MNHNY, CDR2 SVGAGI (reference sequence). The CDR3 DNA reads as TGTGCCAGCAGCCTAACCCCGACAGGACTGCCTGAAGCTTTCTTT. Translating gives CASSLTPTGLPEAFF.

This clone was recorded once. The J gene is TRBJ2-2, the V gene TRBV28; 10 bases are a match to TRBD1. CDR3 size: 15 residues. V shed 10 bases and J 2 bases; nucleotides not matched to a gene: 7. Germline CDR1 is MDHEN and CDR2 is SYDVKM. CDR3 sequence: CAIPGTGVNTGELFF. The CDR3 bases are TGTGCCATCCCCGGGACAGGGGTAAACACCGGGGAGCTGTTTTTT.

This clone was observed a single time. V is TRBV6-5 and J is TRBJ2-5, with D possibly TRBD2 on 6 matching bases. The CDR3 has 14 amino acids. V was pared by 6 bases and J by 5 bases, with 16 bases between. CDR1 MNHEY and CDR2 SVGAGI come from the germline V gene. CDR3 bases: TGTGCCAGCAGAAACCGGGACTCCCGGGAGACCCAGTACTTC. It yields the protein CASRNRDSRETQYF.

This chain joins TRBV5-4 and TRBJ2-3, with D possibly matching TRBD1 (6 bases). The CDR3 is 15 residues long. Germline V gene sequence: CDR1 SGHNT, CDR2 YYREEE (reference sequence). V was pared by 4 bases and J by 5 bases, with 17 bases between. The DNA for the CDR3 is TGTGCCAGCAGCGGGGACCCAACAGGGATAGATACGCAGTATTTT. As protein: CASSGDPTGIDTQYF.

V gene TRBV9 combines with J gene TRBJ2-3, with TRBD2 identical over 15 bases. Germline lookup yields CDR1 SGDLS and CDR2 YYNGEE. This CDR3 comprises 17 residues. The trim removed 4 bases at V and 7 bases at J, leaving 10 bases unmatched. The CDR3 nucleotides read TGTGCCAGCAGCCCACTGGGACTAGCGGGGGGCACCAATACGCAGTATTTT. Protein product: CASSPLGLAGGTNTQYF. Filled out from reference TRBV9 and TRBJ2-3, the complete variable domain reads DSGVTQTPKHLITATGQRVTLRCSPRSGDLSVYWYQQSLDQGLQFLIQYYNGEERAKGNILERFSAQQFPDLHSELNLSSLELGDSALYFCASSPLGLAGGTNTQYFGPGTRLTVL.

J is TRBJ1-4 and V is TRBV5-8; 9 nucleotides line up with TRBD1. The CDR3 is 14 residues long. J was trimmed by 7 bases and V by 4 bases; bases with no gene match: 5. Germline lookup yields CDR1 SGHTS and CDR2 YDEGEE. This CDR3 is CASSPDRGFEKLFF. The CDR3 coding sequence is TGTGCCAGCAGCCCGGACAGGGGTTTTGAAAAACTGTTTTTT.

This clone was observed a few times. The chain links TRBV5-1 to TRBJ2-1, with 11 bases fitting TRBD1. Per the germline V gene, CDR1 is SGHRS and CDR2 is YFSETQ. The junction had 5 bases not matched to a gene; V was cut back by 0 bases and J by 6 bases. The CDR3 extends over 16 amino acids. CDR3 bases: TGCGCCAGCAGCTTGGGGACAGGGGGCTTGCGCAATGAGCAGTTCTTC. It encodes CASSLGTGGLRNEQFF.

This clone appeared once. The chain has TRBV5-1 and TRBJ2-5; 7 positions match TRBD1. CDR3 size: 14 residues. Unmatched junction bases numbered 4, after V lost 0 bases and J lost 5 bases. Looked up from germline, CDR1 is SGHRS and CDR2 is YFSETQ. CDR3 sequence (DNA): TGCGCCAGCAGCTTGGGGGCCAGGGGGGAGACCCAGTACTTC. It yields the protein CASSLGARGETQYF.